These 19 T cell receptor beta chains originate from one sample sequenced in a study of control samples from healthy donors and cancer patients. Profiled with immunoSEQ multiplex PCR; TCRdb holds only in-frame clones, not every one. The sample has over 110,000 clones, 70% to 90% seen once; the top ten hold roughly 9%. Sequencing input: blood. The receptors derive from a woman aged 30 to 39 in good health.

The CDR3 loop reads CASSLWTSGANEQFF. CDR3 nucleotides: TGTGCCAGCAGCTTATGGACTAGCGGTGCCAATGAGCAGTTCTTC. The chain links TRBV11-2 to TRBJ2-1, with 10 bases that match TRBD2. V gave up 2 bases and J gave up 6 bases; unmatched junction bases: 4. Germline V gene data show CDR1 as SGHAT and CDR2 as FQNNGV. CDR3 length: 15 residues.

J is TRBJ2-7 and V is TRBV28, with 8 nucleotides matching TRBD1. The CDR3 has 15 amino acids. V gave up 4 bases and J gave up 4 bases; unmatched junction bases: 9. The V gene's germline CDR1 is MDHEN and CDR2 SYDVKM. CDR3 DNA sequence: TGTGCCAGCAGTTCCCTTGCAGGGGGCAGATACGAGCAGTACTTC. Translated, it gives CASSSLAGGRYEQYF.

As regards this clone: Distinct nucleotide sequences in the sample also encode this CDR3. V usage is TRBV15 and J usage is TRBJ1-6, with unresolved D. Per the germline V gene, CDR1 is LNHNV and CDR2 is YYDKDF (reference sequence). V lost 0 bases and J 7 bases, leaving 1 base between the germline ends. The CDR3 spans 12 residues. The CDR3 DNA reads as TGTGCCACCAGCAGAGAGAATTCACCCCTCCACTTT. Encoded protein: CATSRENSPLHF.

The chain links TRBV7-2 to TRBJ2-1; 13 positions match TRBD2. Germline V gene data show CDR1 as SGHTA and CDR2 as FQGNSA. V lost 0 bases to trimming and J lost 3 bases; unmatched junction nucleotides: 14. The CDR3 sequence is 21 residues long. This CDR3 reads CASSLAPGLAGARAHYNEQFF. Here the CDR3 DNA reads TGTGCCAGCAGCTTAGCCCCAGGACTAGCGGGAGCGAGGGCCCACTACAATGAGCAGTTCTTC.

This clone was found once. The V gene is TRBV5-1, the J gene TRBJ2-7, with a weak D call TRBD1 (6 bases). Trimming removed 4 bases at V and 5 bases at J, with 13 bases between. Germline lookup yields CDR1 SGHRS and CDR2 YFSETQ. This CDR3 comprises 13 residues. The CDR3, as DNA: TGCGCCAGCAGCACCGGACAGCGCCACGAGCAGTACTTC. Protein: CASSTGQRHEQYF.

This chain uses TRBV28 with TRBJ1-4; 7 bases match TRBD1. The CDR3 is made up of 13 amino acids. J lost 6 bases, V lost 6 bases, and 4 bases had no gene match. Germline CDR1 and CDR2: MDHEN and SYDVKM. CDR3 loop: CASRQGIDEKLFF. Written as DNA, the CDR3 is TGTGCCAGCAGACAGGGGATCGATGAAAAACTGTTTTTT.

Remarks on this clone: Other DNA sequences in this sample translate to the same CDR3. This chain joins TRBV4-2 and TRBJ2-2; D gene unclear. V gave up 3 bases and J gave up 2 bases, with 7 bases separating them. CDR3 length: 14 amino acids. Germline V CDR1 and CDR2: LGHNA, YNFKEQ. In DNA form, the CDR3 reads TGTGCCAGCAGCCAGGGCCGTAACACCGGGGAGCTGTTTTTT. Translation: CASSQGRNTGELFF.

The V call is TRBV9, the J call TRBJ2-1; a possible D gene is TRBD1 (5 bases). Germline assignment: CDR1 SGDLS and CDR2 YYNGEE. The V and J ends lost 6 bases and 2 bases respectively, with 12 bases between them. CDR3 size: 14 residues. CDR3 protein: CASTQGATYNEQFF. CDR3 nucleotides: TGTGCCAGCACCCAGGGTGCGACCTACAATGAGCAGTTCTTC.

The chain is built from TRBV25-1 and TRBJ2-7; 7 nucleotides line up with TRBD1. Germline V gives CDR1 MGHDK, CDR2 SYGVNS. V lost 8 bases, J lost 3 bases, and 7 bases stayed unmatched. The length of the CDR3 is 13 residues. CDR3 amino acids: CASGTGTVYEQYF. The CDR3, as DNA: TGTGCCAGCGGGACCGGGACAGTCTACGAGCAGTACTTC.

The chain joins TRBV19 to TRBJ1-6; 8 nucleotides align to TRBD1. Germline trimming cut 5 bases from V and 10 bases from J; bases unmatched to any gene: 7. CDR3 length: 14 amino acids. CDR1 is LNHDA and CDR2 is SQIVND in the germline V gene (reference sequence). CDR3 in amino acids: CASSSRDRQSPLHF. The CDR3 DNA reads as TGTGCCAGTAGTTCAAGGGACAGGCAATCACCCCTCCACTTT.

The chain combines TRBV2 with TRBJ2-2; TRBD2 aligns across 12 bases. This CDR3 has 19 residues. The V gene end was trimmed by 4 bases and the J gene end by 3 bases; junction bases not matched to a gene: 12. Germline V gene lookup returns CDR1 SNHLY and CDR2 FYNNEI. CDR3 residues: CASSGRSSGRAKDTGELFF. CDR3 DNA: TGTGCCAGCAGTGGGAGGTCTAGCGGGAGGGCCAAGGACACCGGGGAGCTGTTTTTT.

The J gene is TRBJ2-4, the V gene TRBV24-1; D is unresolved. V was cut by 5 bases and J by 0 bases, with 10 bases left in between. Germline V gene sequence: CDR1 KGHDR, CDR2 SFDVKD. The CDR3 runs 15 residues. The CDR3 is CATSALDGAKNIQYF. The CDR3 DNA sequence: TGTGCCACCAGTGCTCTTGACGGAGCCAAAAACATTCAGTACTTC.

The V and J genes are TRBV3-1 (or the pseudogene TRBV3-2) and TRBJ2-5; D is unclear. CDR3 length equals 14 residues. Germline V gives CDR1 LGHDT, CDR2 YNNKEL (reference sequence). Trimming shortened V by 4 bases and J by 5 bases, and 14 bases separated the two germline ends. The CDR3, as DNA: TGTGCCAGCAGCCCAGCGTTAGACGCGGAGACCCAGTACTTC. It is translated as CASSPALDAETQYF.

The V and J genes are TRBV6-5 and TRBJ2-7; no firm D call. Trimming took off 6 bases at V and 3 bases at J, with 12 bases between the two ends. Germline-derived CDR1 and CDR2 are MNHEY and SVGAGI. This CDR3 is 13 amino acids long. This chain's CDR3 is CASSPPSSYEQYF. For the CDR3, the DNA is TGTGCCAGCAGCCCACCGAGTAGCTACGAGCAGTACTTC.

The rearrangement links TRBV4-2 to TRBJ1-2; D is ambiguous. Between the trimmed V and J ends, which lost 4 bases and 1 base, there was a span of 1 base. The CDR3 has 11 amino acids. Germline V gives CDR1 LGHNA, CDR2 YNFKEQ. CDR3 region: CASSLNYGYTF. In DNA form, the CDR3 reads TGTGCCAGCAGCCTTAACTATGGCTACACCTTC.

The chain joins TRBV4-2 to TRBJ1-1, with 9 bases that match TRBD1. The V gene end was trimmed by 5 bases and the J gene end by 4 bases; junction bases not matched to a gene: 8. This CDR3 region has 15 residues. The germline V gene encodes CDR1 LGHNA and CDR2 YNFKEQ. CDR3 nucleotides: TGTGCCAGCAGCGAGATACAGGGGGCGCCCACTGAAGCTTTCTTT. It encodes CASSEIQGAPTEAFF.

The chain combines TRBV29-1 with TRBJ1-1; 8 nucleotides match TRBD1. The J segment lost 7 bases and the V segment lost 4 bases, leaving 11 bases of the junction unmatched. The CDR3 spans 14 residues. Germline CDR1 and CDR2: SQVTM and ANQGSEA. Here the CDR3 reads CSVVDPGQGGEAFF. The CDR3 nucleotides are TGCAGCGTTGTCGACCCAGGACAGGGAGGTGAAGCTTTCTTT.

The CDR3 bases are TGTGCCAGCACCCGACAGGAGAACACTGAAGCTTTCTTT. Its protein is CASTRQENTEAFF. The chain combines TRBV12-3 or TRBV12-4 with TRBJ1-1, with a possible D match to TRBD1 (6 bases). Trimming shortened V by 7 bases and J by 1 base, and 10 bases separated the two germline ends. CDR3 size: 13 residues.

This sequence joins TRBV11-2 and TRBJ2-1; D might be TRBD2 (6 bases). Trimming stripped 1 base from V and 2 bases from J, with 9 bases between. CDR1 is SGHAT, CDR2 FQNNGV, per germline. This CDR3 comprises 15 residues. CDR3 in amino acids: CASSLAGSTYNEQFF. The CDR3 DNA reads TGTGCCAGCAGCTTAGCCGGGAGTACCTACAATGAGCAGTTCTTC.